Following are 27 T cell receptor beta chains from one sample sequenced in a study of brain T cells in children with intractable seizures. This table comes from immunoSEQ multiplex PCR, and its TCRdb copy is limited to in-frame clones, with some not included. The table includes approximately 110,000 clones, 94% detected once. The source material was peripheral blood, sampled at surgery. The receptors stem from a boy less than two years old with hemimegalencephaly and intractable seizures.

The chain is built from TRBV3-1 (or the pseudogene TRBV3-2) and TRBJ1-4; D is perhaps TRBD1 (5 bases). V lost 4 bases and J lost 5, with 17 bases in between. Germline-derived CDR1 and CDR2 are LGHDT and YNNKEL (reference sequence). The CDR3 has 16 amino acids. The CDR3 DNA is TGTGCCAGCAGCCTCCGCGGCCAGGGCTTGAATGAAAAACTGTTTTTT. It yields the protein CASSLRGQGLNEKLFF.

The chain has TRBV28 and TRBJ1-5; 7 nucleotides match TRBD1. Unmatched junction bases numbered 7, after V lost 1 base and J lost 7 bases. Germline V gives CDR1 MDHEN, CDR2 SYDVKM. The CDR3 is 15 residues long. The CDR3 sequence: CASSLFTGVGQPQHF. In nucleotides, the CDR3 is TGTGCCAGCAGTTTATTCACAGGGGTGGGACAGCCCCAGCATTTT.

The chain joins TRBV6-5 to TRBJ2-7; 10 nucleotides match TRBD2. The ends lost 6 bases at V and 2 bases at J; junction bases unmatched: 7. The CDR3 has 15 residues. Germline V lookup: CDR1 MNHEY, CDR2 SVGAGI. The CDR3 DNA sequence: TGTGCCAGCAGCCCCGGACTAGCGGAAACCTACGAGCAGTACTTC. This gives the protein CASSPGLAETYEQYF.

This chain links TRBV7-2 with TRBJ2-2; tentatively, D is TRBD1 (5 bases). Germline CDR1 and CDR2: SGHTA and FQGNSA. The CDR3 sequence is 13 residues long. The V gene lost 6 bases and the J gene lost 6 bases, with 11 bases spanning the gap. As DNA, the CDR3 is TGTGCCAGCAGAAGGGCAGGGCCCGGGGAGCTGTTTTTT. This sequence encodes CASRRAGPGELFF.

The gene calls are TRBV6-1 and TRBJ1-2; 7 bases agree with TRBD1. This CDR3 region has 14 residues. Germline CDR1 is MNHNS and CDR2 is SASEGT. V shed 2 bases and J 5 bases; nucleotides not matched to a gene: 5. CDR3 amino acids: CASSEQGDYYGYTF. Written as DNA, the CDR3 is TGTGCCAGCAGTGAACAGGGGGACTATTATGGCTACACCTTC.

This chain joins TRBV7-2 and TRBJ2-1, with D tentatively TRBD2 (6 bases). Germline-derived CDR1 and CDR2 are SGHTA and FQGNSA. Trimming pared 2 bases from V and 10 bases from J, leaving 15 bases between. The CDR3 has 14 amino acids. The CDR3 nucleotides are TGTGCCAGCAGCTTATGGAATCAGGCGGGAGAGCAGTTCTTC. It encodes CASSLWNQAGEQFF.

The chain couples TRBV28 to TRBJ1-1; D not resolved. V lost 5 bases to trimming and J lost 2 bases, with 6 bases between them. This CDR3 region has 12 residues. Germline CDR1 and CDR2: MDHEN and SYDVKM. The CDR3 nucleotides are TGTGCCAGCAGTGAGAGTAACACTGAAGCTTTCTTT. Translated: CASSESNTEAFF.

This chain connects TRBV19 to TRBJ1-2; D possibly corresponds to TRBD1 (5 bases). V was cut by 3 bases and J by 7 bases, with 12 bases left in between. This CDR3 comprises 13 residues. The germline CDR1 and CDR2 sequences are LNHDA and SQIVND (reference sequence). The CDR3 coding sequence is TGTGCCAGTAGTATTGTGGGGACCGCTGGCTACACCTTC. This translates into CASSIVGTAGYTF.

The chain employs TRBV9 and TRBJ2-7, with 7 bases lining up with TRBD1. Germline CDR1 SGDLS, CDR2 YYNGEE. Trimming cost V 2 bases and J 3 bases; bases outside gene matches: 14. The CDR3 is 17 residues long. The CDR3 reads CASSVTAGTANIYEQYF. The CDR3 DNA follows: TGTGCCAGCAGCGTGACCGCCGGGACAGCTAATATCTACGAGCAGTACTTC.

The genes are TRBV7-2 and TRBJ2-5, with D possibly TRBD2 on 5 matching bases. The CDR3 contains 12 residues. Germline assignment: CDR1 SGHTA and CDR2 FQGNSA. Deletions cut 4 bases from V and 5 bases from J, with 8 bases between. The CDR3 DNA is TGTGCCAGCAGCTGGCGAGGGGAGACCCAGTACTTC. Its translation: CASSWRGETQYF.

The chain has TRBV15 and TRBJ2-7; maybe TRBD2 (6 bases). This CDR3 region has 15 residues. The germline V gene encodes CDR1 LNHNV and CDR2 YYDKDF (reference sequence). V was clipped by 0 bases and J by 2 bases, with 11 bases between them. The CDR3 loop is CATSREGGTAYEQYF. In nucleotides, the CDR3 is TGTGCCACCAGCAGAGAAGGCGGGACCGCCTACGAGCAGTACTTC.

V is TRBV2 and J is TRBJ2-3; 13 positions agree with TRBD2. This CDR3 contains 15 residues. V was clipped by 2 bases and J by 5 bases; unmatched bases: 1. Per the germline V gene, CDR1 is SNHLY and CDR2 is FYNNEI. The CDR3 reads CASSERLAGGDTQYF. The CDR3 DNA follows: TGTGCCAGCAGTGAAAGACTAGCGGGAGGAGATACGCAGTATTTT.

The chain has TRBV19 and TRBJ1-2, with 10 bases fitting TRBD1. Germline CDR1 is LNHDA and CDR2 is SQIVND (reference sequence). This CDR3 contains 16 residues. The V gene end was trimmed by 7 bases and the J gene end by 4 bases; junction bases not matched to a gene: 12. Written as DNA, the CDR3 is TGTGCCAGTATCCGGGACAGGGGAGGTATAGGCTATGGCTACACCTTC. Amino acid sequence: CASIRDRGGIGYGYTF.

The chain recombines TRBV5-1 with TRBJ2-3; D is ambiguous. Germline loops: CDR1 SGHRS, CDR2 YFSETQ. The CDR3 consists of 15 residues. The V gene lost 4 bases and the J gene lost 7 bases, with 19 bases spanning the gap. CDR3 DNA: TGCGCCAGCAGCCCTTTGCGTGCATCCCCCTATACGCAGTATTTT. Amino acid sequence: CASSPLRASPYTQYF.

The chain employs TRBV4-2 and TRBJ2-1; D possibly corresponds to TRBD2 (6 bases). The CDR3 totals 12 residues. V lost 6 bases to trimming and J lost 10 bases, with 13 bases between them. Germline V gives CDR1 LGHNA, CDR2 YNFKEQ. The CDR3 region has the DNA TGTGCCAGCAGTCTAGCTGGGGGGGAGCAGTTCTTC. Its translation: CASSLAGGEQFF.

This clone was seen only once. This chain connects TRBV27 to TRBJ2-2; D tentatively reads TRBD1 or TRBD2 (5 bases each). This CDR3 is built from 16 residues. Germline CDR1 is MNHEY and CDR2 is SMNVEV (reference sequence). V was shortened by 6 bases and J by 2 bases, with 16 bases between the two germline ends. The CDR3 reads CASRPLGTGNTGELFF. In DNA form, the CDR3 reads TGTGCCAGCAGACCCTTAGGGACGGGAAACACCGGGGAGCTGTTTTTT.

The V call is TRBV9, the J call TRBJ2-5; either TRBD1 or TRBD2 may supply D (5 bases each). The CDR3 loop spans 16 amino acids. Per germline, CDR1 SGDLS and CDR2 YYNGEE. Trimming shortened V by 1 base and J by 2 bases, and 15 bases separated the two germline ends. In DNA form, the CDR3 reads TGTGCCAGCAGCGTATCCTCGACGGGGCGACAAGAGACCCAGTACTTC. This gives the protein CASSVSSTGRQETQYF.

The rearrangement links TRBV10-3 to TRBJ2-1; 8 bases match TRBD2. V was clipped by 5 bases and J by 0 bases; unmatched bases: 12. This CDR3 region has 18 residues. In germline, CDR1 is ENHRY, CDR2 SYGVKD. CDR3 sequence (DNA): TGTGCCATCAGTCTCCTAGCGGGTACTACAAGCTCCTACAATGAGCAGTTCTTC. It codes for CAISLLAGTTSSYNEQFF.

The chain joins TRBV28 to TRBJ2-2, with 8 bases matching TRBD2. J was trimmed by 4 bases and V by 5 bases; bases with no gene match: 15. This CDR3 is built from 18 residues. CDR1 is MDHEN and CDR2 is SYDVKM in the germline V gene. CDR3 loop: CASSPLPWTSILTGELFF. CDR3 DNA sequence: TGTGCCAGCAGTCCACTCCCTTGGACTAGCATACTCACCGGGGAGCTGTTTTTT. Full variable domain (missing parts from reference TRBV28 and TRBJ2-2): DVKVTQSSRYLVKRTGEKVFLECVQDMDHENMFWYRQDPGLGLRLIYFSYDVKMKEKGDIPEGYSVSREKKERFSLILESASTNQTSMYLCASSPLPWTSILTGELFFGEGSRLTVL.

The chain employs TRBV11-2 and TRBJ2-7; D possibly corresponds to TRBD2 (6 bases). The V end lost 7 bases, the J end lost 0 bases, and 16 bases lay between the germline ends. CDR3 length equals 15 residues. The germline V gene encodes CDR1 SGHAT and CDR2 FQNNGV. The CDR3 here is CASTSSGGSSYEQYF. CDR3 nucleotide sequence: TGTGCCAGCACTTCAAGCGGAGGGAGCTCCTACGAGCAGTACTTC.

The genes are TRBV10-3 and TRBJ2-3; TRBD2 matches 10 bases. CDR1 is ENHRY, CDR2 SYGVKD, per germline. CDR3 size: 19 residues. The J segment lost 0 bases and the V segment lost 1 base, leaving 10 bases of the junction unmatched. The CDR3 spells CAISEFIAGGGTSTDTQYF. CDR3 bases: TGTGCCATCAGTGAGTTCATAGCGGGAGGAGGAACTAGCACAGATACGCAGTATTTT.

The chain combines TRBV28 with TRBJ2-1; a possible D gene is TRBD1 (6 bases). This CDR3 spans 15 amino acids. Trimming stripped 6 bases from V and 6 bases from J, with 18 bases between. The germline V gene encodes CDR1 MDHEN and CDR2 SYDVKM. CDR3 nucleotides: TGTGCCAGCAGCATTACACAGGGTGGGGGCAATGAGCAGTTCTTC. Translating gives CASSITQGGGNEQFF.

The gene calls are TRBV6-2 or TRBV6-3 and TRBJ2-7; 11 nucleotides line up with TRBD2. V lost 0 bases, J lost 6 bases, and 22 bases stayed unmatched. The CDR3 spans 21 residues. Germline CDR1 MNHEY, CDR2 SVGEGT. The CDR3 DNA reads TGTGCCAGCAGTTACTCGAAGAATCCTATGGAGGTAGCGGGAGGGCCGTCCGAGCAGTACTTC. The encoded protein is CASSYSKNPMEVAGGPSEQYF.

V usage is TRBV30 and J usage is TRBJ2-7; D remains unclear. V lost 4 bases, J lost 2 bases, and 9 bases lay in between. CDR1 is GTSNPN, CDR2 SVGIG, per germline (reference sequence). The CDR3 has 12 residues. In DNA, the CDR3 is TGTGCCTGGAAGGACGGAACCTACGAGCAGTACTTC. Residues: CAWKDGTYEQYF.

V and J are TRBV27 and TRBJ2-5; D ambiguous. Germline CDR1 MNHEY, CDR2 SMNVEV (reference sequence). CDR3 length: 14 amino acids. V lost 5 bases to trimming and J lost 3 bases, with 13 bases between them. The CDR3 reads CASSPGWRKETQYF. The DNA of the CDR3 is TGTGCCAGCAGTCCCGGCTGGCGGAAAGAGACCCAGTACTTC.

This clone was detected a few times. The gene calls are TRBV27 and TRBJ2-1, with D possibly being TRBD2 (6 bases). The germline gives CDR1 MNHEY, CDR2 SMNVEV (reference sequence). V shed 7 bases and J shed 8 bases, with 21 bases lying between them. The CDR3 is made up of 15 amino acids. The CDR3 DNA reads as TGTGCCAGCATGGTGGGGCTCTCGGGAGTCTATGAGCAGTTCTTC. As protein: CASMVGLSGVYEQFF.

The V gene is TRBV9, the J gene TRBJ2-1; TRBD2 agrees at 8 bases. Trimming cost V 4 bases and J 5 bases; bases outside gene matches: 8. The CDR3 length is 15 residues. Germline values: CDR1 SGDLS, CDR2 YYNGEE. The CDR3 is CASSPTGGANNEQFF. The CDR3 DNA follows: TGTGCCAGCAGCCCAACCGGGGGGGCCAACAATGAGCAGTTCTTC.